The 4 T cell receptor beta chains presented below share a single source sample, sequenced in a study of blood T cell repertoires in COVID-19. The protocol was immunoSEQ multiplex PCR, while the TCRdb copy is restricted to in-frame clones and leaves out a portion. Of around 26,000 clones listed, roughly 76% are singletons. The sequenced material came from peripheral blood. The receptors were sampled from a man between 65 and 80 years old with acute or convalescent COVID-19.

This clone is a singleton in its sample. The V gene is TRBV7-8, the J gene TRBJ2-6, with 9 bases matching TRBD1. V trimming: 5 bases; J trimming: 0 bases; junction bases outside the gene matches: 26. Germline V lookup: CDR1 SGHVS, CDR2 FQNEAQ. This CDR3 spans 24 amino acids. The CDR3 sequence is CASSPTRFRPRPGQGDSGANVLTF. DNA for the CDR3: TGTGCCAGCAGCCCTACAAGGTTTCGTCCCCGTCCGGGACAGGGAGACTCTGGGGCCAACGTCCTGACTTTC.

This clone occurred once. The chain has TRBV19 and TRBJ2-7; D might be TRBD1 (7 bases). The CDR3 is 14 amino acids. Trimming took off 5 bases at V and 4 bases at J, with 15 bases between the two ends. In germline, CDR1 is LNHDA, CDR2 SQIVND (reference sequence). CDR3 residues: CASSRTGGTYEQYF. The DNA for the CDR3 is TGTGCCAGTAGTCGGACAGGAGGGACTTACGAGCAGTACTTC.

In its sample, this clone was seen a few times. The chain links TRBV7-9 to TRBJ1-2; D is possibly TRBD1 (5 bases). The CDR3 length is 13 residues. V lost 1 base, J lost 8 bases, and 11 bases lay in between. The V gene's germline CDR1 is SEHNR and CDR2 FQNEAQ (reference sequence). The CDR3 loop reads CASSLDQGDGYTF. In nucleotides, the CDR3 is TGTGCCAGCAGCTTAGATCAGGGCGACGGCTACACCTTC.

The sample holds a few counts of this clone. This chain links TRBV18 with TRBJ2-1; D perhaps matches TRBD2 (5 bases). The CDR3 has 13 amino acids. The germline CDR1 and CDR2 sequences are KGHSH and LQKENI. Trimming stripped 2 bases from V and 12 bases from J, with 14 bases between. CDR3 region: CASSPGSTEWQFF. The CDR3 nucleotides read TGTGCCAGCTCACCAGGGAGCACTGAGTGGCAGTTCTTC.